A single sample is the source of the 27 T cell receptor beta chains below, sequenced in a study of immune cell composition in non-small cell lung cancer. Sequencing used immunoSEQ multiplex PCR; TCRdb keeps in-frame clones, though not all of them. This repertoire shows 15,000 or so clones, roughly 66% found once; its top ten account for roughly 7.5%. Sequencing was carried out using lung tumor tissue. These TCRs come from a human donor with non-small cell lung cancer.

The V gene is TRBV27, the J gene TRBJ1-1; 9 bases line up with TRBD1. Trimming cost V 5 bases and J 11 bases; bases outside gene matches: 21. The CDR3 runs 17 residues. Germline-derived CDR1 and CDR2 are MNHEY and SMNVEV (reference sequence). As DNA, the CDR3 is TGTGCCAGCAGTCCAAAGGGACAGGGATGGGACCACCCCCGGGCTTTCTTT. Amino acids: CASSPKGQGWDHPRAFF.

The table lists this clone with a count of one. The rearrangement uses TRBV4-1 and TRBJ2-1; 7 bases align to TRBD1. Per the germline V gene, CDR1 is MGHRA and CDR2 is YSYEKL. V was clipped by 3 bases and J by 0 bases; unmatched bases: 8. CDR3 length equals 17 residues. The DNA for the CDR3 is TGCGCCAGCAGCCAGGAGACAGGGACGTTCTCCTACAATGAGCAGTTCTTC. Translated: CASSQETGTFSYNEQFF.

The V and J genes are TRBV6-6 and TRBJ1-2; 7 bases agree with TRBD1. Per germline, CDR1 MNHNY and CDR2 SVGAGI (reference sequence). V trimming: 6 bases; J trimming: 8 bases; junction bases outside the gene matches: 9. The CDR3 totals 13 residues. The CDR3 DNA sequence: TGTGCCAGCAGCAATCCGACAGGGCGCGGCTACACCTTC. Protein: CASSNPTGRGYTF.

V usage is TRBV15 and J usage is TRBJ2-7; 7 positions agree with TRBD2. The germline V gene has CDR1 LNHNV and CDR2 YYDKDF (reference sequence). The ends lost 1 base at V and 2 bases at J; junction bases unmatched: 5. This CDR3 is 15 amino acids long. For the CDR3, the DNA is TGTGCCACCAGCAGAGTGGCGGGGGTAACCTACGAGCAGTACTTC. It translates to CATSRVAGVTYEQYF.

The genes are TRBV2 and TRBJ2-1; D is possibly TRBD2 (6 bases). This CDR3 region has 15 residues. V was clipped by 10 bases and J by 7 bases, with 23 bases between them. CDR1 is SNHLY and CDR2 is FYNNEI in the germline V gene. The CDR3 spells CAIALLSGEGNEQFF. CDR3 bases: TGTGCCATCGCCCTTTTGTCGGGGGAAGGGAATGAGCAGTTCTTC.

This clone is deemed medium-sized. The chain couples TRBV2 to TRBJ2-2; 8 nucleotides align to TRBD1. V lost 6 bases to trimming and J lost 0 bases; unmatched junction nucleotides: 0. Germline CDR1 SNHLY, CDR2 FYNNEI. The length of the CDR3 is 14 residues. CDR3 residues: CASRGQANTGELFF. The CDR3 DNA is TGTGCCAGCAGGGGACAGGCGAACACCGGGGAGCTGTTTTTT.

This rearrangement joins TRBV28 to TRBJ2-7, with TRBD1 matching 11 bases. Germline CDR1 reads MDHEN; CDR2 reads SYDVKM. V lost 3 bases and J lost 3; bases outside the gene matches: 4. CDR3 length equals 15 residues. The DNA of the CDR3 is TGTGCCAGCAGTTTTATGGGGACAGGGGGCTACGAGCAGTACTTC. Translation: CASSFMGTGGYEQYF.

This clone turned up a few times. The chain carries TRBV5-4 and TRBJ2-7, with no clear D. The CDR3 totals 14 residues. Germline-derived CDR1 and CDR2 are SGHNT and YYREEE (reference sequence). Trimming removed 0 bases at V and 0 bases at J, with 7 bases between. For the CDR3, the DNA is TGTGCCAGCAGCTTGGAGGCTAGCTCCTACGAGCAGTACTTC. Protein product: CASSLEASSYEQYF.

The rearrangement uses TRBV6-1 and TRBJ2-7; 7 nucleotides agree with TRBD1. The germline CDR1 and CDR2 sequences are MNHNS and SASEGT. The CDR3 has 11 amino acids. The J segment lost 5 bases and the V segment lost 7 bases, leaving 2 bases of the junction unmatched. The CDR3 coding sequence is TGTGCCAGCACGGACAGGAACGAGCAGTACTTC. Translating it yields CASTDRNEQYF.

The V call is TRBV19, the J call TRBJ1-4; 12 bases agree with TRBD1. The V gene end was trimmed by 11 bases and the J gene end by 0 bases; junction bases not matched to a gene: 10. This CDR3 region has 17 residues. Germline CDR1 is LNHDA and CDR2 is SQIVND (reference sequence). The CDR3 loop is CASSRGQGASTNEKLFF. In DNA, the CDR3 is TGTGCCTCCAGTCGGGGACAGGGGGCGTCAACTAATGAAAAACTGTTTTTT.

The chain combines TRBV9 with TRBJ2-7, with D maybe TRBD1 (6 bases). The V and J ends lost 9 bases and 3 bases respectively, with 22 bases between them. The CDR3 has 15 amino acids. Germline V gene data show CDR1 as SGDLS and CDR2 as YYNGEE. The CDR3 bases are TGTGCCACCTGTGACAGGAGTCGACATCTCTACGAGCAGTACTTC. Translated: CATCDRSRHLYEQYF. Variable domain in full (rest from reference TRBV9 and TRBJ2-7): DSGVTQTPKHLITATGQRVTLRCSPRSGDLSVYWYQQSLDQGLQFLIQYYNGEERAKGNILERFSAQQFPDLHSELNLSSLELGDSALYFCATCDRSRHLYEQYFGPGTRLTVT.

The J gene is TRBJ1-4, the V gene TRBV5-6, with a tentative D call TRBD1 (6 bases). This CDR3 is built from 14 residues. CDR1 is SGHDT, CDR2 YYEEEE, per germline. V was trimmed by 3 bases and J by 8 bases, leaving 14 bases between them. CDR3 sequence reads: CASSWRGGGEKLFF. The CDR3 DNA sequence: TGTGCCAGCAGCTGGAGAGGGGGGGGAGAAAAACTGTTTTTT.

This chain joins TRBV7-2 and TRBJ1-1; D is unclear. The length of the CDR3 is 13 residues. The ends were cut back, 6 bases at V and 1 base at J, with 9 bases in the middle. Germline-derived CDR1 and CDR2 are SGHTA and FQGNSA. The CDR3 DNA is TGTGCCAGCAGTTCGACACCGAACACTGAAGCTTTCTTT. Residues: CASSSTPNTEAFF.

In nucleotides, the CDR3 is TGTGCCAGCTCACCAGGCGCGGCGGGCACTGAAGCTTTCTTT. Translated: CASSPGAAGTEAFF. The V gene is TRBV18, the J gene TRBJ1-1; D ambiguous. Per the germline V gene, CDR1 is KGHSH and CDR2 is LQKENI. V lost 2 bases to trimming and J lost 4 bases, with 11 bases between them. This CDR3 has 14 amino acids.

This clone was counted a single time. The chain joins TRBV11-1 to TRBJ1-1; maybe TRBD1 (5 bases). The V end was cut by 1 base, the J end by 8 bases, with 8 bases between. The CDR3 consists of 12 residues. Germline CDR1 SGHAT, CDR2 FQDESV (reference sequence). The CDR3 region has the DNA TGTGCCAGCAGCTTAGTGGGGGGAGAAGCTTTCTTT. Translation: CASSLVGGEAFF. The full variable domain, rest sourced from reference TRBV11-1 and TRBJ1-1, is EAEVAQSPRYKITEKSQAVAFWCDPISGHATLYWYRQILGQGPELLVQFQDESVVDDSQLPKDRFSAERLKGVDSTLKIQPAELGDSAMYLCASSLVGGEAFFGQGTRLTVV.

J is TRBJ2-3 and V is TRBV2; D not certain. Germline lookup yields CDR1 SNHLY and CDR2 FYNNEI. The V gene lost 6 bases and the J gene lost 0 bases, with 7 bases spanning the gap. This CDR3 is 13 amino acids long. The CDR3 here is CASRYFSTDTQYF. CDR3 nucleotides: TGTGCCAGCAGGTACTTTAGCACAGATACGCAGTATTTT. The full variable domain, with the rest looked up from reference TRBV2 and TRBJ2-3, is EPEVTQTPSHQVTQMGQEVILRCVPISNHLYFYWYRQILGQKVEFLVSFYNNEISEKSEIFDDQFSVERPDGSNFTLKIRSTKLEDSAMYFCASRYFSTDTQYFGPGTRLTVL.

The CDR3 here is CASSQGSIADYNEQFF. The CDR3 DNA sequence: TGTGCCAGCAGCCAAGGTTCGATAGCGGATTACAATGAGCAGTTCTTC. This chain joins TRBV4-2 and TRBJ2-1; tentatively, D is TRBD2 (6 bases). Germline V gene sequence: CDR1 LGHNA, CDR2 YNFKEQ. The CDR3 covers 16 residues. Trimming pared 1 base from V and 4 bases from J, leaving 14 bases between.

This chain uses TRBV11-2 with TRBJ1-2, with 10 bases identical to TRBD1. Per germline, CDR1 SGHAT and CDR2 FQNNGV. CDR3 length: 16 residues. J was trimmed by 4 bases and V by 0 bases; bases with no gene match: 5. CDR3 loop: CASSLDGGTGVYGYTF. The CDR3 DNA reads TGTGCCAGCAGCTTAGATGGGGGGACAGGGGTCTATGGCTACACCTTC.

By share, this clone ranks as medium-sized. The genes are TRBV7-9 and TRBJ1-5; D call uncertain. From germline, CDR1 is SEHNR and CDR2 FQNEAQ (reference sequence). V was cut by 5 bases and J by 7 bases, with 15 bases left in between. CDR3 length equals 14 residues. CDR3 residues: CASSPSWTGQPQHF. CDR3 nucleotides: TGTGCCAGCAGCCCCTCGTGGACGGGACAGCCCCAGCATTTT.

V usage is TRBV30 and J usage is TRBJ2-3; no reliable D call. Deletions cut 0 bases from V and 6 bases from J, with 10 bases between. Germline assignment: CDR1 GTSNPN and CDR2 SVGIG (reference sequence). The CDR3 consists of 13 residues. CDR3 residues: CAWSVRARDTQYF. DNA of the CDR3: TGTGCCTGGAGTGTACGAGCCCGCGATACGCAGTATTTT.

DNA of the CDR3: TGTGCCAGCAGCTCCGAGACAGGGGTACCCTACGAGCAGTACTTC. It yields the protein CASSSETGVPYEQYF. This chain links TRBV5-4 with TRBJ2-7, with 8 bases fitting TRBD1. In germline, CDR1 is SGHNT, CDR2 YYREEE (reference sequence). Trimming removed 3 bases from V and 2 bases from J; junction bases left unmatched: 7. The CDR3 loop spans 15 amino acids.

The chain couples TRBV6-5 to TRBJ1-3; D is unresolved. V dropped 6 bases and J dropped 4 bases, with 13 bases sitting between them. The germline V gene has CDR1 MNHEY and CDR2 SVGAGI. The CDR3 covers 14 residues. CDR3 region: CASRQTRRGNTIYF. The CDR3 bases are TGTGCCAGCAGACAGACCAGGCGAGGAAACACCATATATTTT.

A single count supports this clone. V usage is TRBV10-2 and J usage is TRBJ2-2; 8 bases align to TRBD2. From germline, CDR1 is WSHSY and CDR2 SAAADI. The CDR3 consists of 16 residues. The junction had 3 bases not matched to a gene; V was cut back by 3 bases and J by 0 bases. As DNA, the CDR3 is TGCGCCAGCAGTGAACCGGGACTAGCGAACACCGGGGAGCTGTTTTTT. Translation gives CASSEPGLANTGELFF.

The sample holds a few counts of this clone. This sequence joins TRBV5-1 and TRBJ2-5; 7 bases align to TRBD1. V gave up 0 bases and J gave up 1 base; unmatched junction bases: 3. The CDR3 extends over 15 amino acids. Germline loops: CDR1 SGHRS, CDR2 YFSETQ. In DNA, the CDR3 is TGCGCCAGCAGCTTGGTAAGGGGGCCCCAAGAGACCCAGTACTTC. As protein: CASSLVRGPQETQYF.

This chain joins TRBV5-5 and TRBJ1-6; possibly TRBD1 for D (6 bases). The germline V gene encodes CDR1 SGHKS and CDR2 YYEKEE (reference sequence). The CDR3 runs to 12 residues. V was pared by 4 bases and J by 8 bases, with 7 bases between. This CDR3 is CASSEGDSPLHF. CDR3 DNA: TGTGCCAGCAGCGAGGGGGATTCACCCCTCCACTTT.

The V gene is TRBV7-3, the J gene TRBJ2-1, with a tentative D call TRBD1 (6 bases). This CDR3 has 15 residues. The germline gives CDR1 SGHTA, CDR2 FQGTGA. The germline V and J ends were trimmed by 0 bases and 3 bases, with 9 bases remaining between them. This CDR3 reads CASSLTGGIYNEQFF. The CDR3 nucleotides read TGTGCCAGCAGCTTAACAGGGGGAATCTACAATGAGCAGTTCTTC.

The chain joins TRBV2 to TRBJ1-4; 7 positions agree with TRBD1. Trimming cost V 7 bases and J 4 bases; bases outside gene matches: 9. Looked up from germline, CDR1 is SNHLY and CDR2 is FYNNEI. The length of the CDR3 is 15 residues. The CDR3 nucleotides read TGTGCCAGCACCCCAGGCGGGACAGTTAATGAAAAACTGTTTTTT. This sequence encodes CASTPGGTVNEKLFF.